This T cell receptor (beta chain) was retrieved from a study of cytomegalovirus exposure and HLA in healthy donors. Germline V gene sequence: CDR1 SGHAT, CDR2 FQNNGV. This CDR3 comprises 16 residues. With V trimmed by 0 bases and J by 5 bases, 5 bases remained unmatched. This PCR relied on a set of 60 Vbeta primers and 13 Jbeta primers. Profiling relied on immunoSEQ multiplex PCR, and the TCRdb table lists in-frame clones only, not all of them. The sample gives approximately 110,000 clones, 70% to 80% of which show up once; 3.1% is in the top ten. V gene TRBV11-2 combines with J gene TRBJ1-5; 9 positions agree with TRBD1. The sequence was obtained from a woman in her 40s in good health and CMV-seronegative. Sequencing used PBMCs. The CDR3 loop reads CASSLDYRGRDQPQHF. The CDR3 bases are TGTGCCAGCAGCTTAGATTACAGGGGGCGAGATCAGCCCCAGCATTTT.